This T cell receptor (beta chain) emerged from a study of monozygotic twins with cystic fibrosis. Whole-study findings and limits: Monozygotic CF twin pairs shared significantly more nucleotide-identical clonotypes than unrelated CF individuals did. Median Simpson clonality of 0.0095 suggested naive T cells predominated.

Only in-frame clones appear in the TCRdb table, and some are missing; sequencing was by immunoSEQ multiplex PCR. The sample has approximately 10,000 clones, approximately 98% seen once. About this clone itself: The antigen remains unidentified.

This TCR came from a girl aged 2 to 10 with cystic fibrosis. What was sequenced was blood.

CDR3 residues: CASSIVGVGGGQPQHF. CDR3 bases: TGTGCCAGTAGTATAGTTGGTGTGGGGGGAGGTCAGCCCCAGCATTTT. This sequence joins TRBV19 and TRBJ1-5, with D tentatively TRBD1 (5 bases). The CDR3 runs to 16 residues. Deletions cut 1 base from V and 6 bases from J, with 16 bases between. Germline V gene lookup returns CDR1 LNHDA and CDR2 SQIVND (reference sequence).